This TCR beta chain is from a study of shared clonotypes between healthy human individuals. Study-level findings and limits: Tissue TCR repertoires likely differ from these blood-only repertoires. The study found lower generation probabilities in non-shared clonotypes than in those shared by all four donors. Sequencing depth was expected to influence donor clonotype sharing.

CD45RO-negative, CCR7-selected cells formed the naive CD8 fraction, which excluded terminally differentiated effector memory CD45RA+ cells. The CDR3 is 14 residues long. V lost 1 base and J lost 8; bases outside the gene matches: 3. Germline CDR1 SGDLS, CDR2 YYNGEE. This clone came up once. Its specificity is unknown. TCRdb's table, derived via immunoSEQ multiplex PCR, lists solely in-frame clones and lacks some. The repertoire includes some 2 million clones, approximately 94% of them detected once, and less than 1.5% sits in the top ten. This TCR came from a man aged 18 to 30 in good health. The J gene is TRBJ2-1, the V gene TRBV9, with 10 positions matching TRBD2. The sample taken for sequencing was naive CD8+ T cells sorted from blood. The CDR3 sequence is CASSVLAGDYEQFF. The CDR3 DNA reads TGTGCCAGCAGCGTACTAGCGGGAGACTATGAGCAGTTCTTC.